This entry lists 8 T cell receptor beta chains sequenced from one sample in a study of human T cells and chemical hapten exposure. Time point described: pre-sensitization, week 0. Treatment indicated: therapeutic diphenylcyclopropenone sensitization with weekly scalp DPC. TCRdb re-called the RACE reads with MiXCR, one entry per CDR3 protein. The top ten hold 1.2% of the sample, which has about 270,000 distinct CDR3 sequences, around 7% seen once. The sequenced sample was whole blood, obtained in connection with sensitization to the hapten diphenylcyclopropenone (DPC). All receptors derive from a man younger than 35 with alopecia areata. Some clones in this sample may be carry-over from other donors' samples.

This clonotype was counted only a few times. The chain is built from TRBV4-1 and TRBJ1-5; D is unclear. Germline loops: CDR1 MGHRA, CDR2 YSYEKL. The V gene lost 0 bases and the J gene lost 3 bases, with 12 bases spanning the gap. The CDR3 is 16 residues long. The CDR3 sequence is CASSQDKTRFNQPQHF. CDR3 in DNA: TGCGCCAGCAGCCAAGATAAGACCAGGTTCAATCAGCCCCAGCATTTT.

This clonotype was counted only a few times. The chain recombines TRBV5-1 with TRBJ2-1; a weak D match, TRBD1 (6 bases). V shed 1 base and J shed 8 bases, with 16 bases lying between them. Germline V gene sequence: CDR1 SGHRS, CDR2 YFSETQ. CDR3 length: 15 residues. In DNA form, the CDR3 reads TGCGCCAGCAGCTTGTCAGGGGCGTTTGTCGATGAGCAGTTCTTC. Its protein product is CASSLSGAFVDEQFF. The full variable domain, completed using reference TRBV5-1 and TRBJ2-1, is KAGVTQTPRYLIKTRGQQVTLSCSPISGHRSVSWYQQTPGQGLQFLFEYFSETQRNKGNFPGRFSGRQFSNSRSEMNVSTLELGDSALYLCASSLSGAFVDEQFFGPGTRLTVL.

The chain is built from TRBV29-1 and TRBJ2-3; 8 positions agree with TRBD2. Germline V gene sequence: CDR1 SQVTM, CDR2 ANQGSEA. After removal of 6 bases from V and 0 bases from J, the junction contained 5 bases not matched to a gene. There are 14 residues in the CDR3. The CDR3 loop is CSVPSGLSTDTQYF. CDR3 nucleotide sequence: TGCAGCGTCCCTAGCGGGCTAAGCACAGATACGCAGTATTTT.

The J gene is TRBJ1-4, the V gene TRBV27, with D uncertain. With 3 bases removed from V and 3 bases from J, the gap between germline ends came to 11 bases. Germline assignment: CDR1 MNHEY and CDR2 SMNVEV (reference sequence). This CDR3 comprises 15 residues. CDR3 in DNA: TGTGCCAGCAGTTTTGTCGGGAACCCTAATGAAAAACTGTTTTTT. This translates into CASSFVGNPNEKLFF.

This clonotype came up a few times. This sequence joins TRBV10-3 and TRBJ2-3; 9 bases are a match to TRBD1. Trimming cost V 5 bases and J 3 bases; bases outside gene matches: 9. The germline V gene has CDR1 ENHRY and CDR2 SYGVKD. This CDR3 is 16 amino acids long. The CDR3 spells CAISTQTGGGTDTQYF. CDR3 bases: TGTGCCATCAGTACTCAGACAGGGGGAGGGACAGATACGCAGTATTTT.

The chain carries TRBV20-1 and TRBJ2-3; D unclear. V was shortened by 0 bases and J by 4 bases, with 8 bases between the two germline ends. The CDR3 is made up of 13 amino acids. Germline CDR1 and CDR2: DFQATT and SNEGSKA (reference sequence). CDR3: CSAREDLPDTQYF. CDR3 in DNA: TGCAGTGCTAGAGAGGACCTGCCAGATACGCAGTATTTT.

This clonotype was recorded a few times. V is TRBV20-1 and J is TRBJ1-1; TRBD1 is a possible D gene (5 bases). Per the germline V gene, CDR1 is DFQATT and CDR2 is SNEGSKA (reference sequence). V gave up 1 base and J gave up 2 bases, with 8 bases separating them. The CDR3 extends over 13 amino acids. The CDR3 region is CSARGQTNTEAFF. CDR3 DNA: TGCAGTGCTAGAGGACAGACTAACACTGAAGCTTTCTTT.

The CDR3 nucleotides read TGTGCCAGCAGCTCCGTTAGCTCCTATAATTCACCCCTCCACTTT. Residues: CASSSVSSYNSPLHF. V is TRBV7-9 and J is TRBJ1-6; D gene uncertain. CDR3 length: 15 residues. The V end lost 4 bases, the J end lost 0 bases, and 7 bases lay between the germline ends. Germline loops: CDR1 SEHNR, CDR2 FQNEAQ (reference sequence).